Each of the 10 T cell receptor beta chains below was sequenced from the same sample in a study of T cell responses to AZD1222 COVID-19 vaccine. The method was immunoSEQ multiplex PCR; TCRdb's version includes in-frame clones alone and lacks a portion of them. The sample records about 45,000 clones, approximately 90% being singletons. The specimen comprised peripheral blood, sampled 28 days after the second AZD1222 dose. These receptors all come from an adult who received the AZD1222 COVID-19 vaccine.

The chain employs TRBV19 and TRBJ2-3; D is undetermined. The V and J ends lost 4 bases and 6 bases respectively, with 8 bases between them. The CDR3 runs 12 residues. The germline gives CDR1 LNHDA, CDR2 SQIVND (reference sequence). The CDR3 DNA sequence: TGTGCCAGTAGTACCTCCTCGGATACGCAGTATTTT. It is translated as CASSTSSDTQYF.

The chain links TRBV3-1 (or the pseudogene TRBV3-2) to TRBJ2-5; 12 bases map to TRBD2. The CDR3 loop spans 16 amino acids. V lost 1 base to trimming and J lost 4 bases; unmatched junction nucleotides: 4. Per the germline V gene, CDR1 is LGHDT and CDR2 is YNNKEL (reference sequence). The CDR3 nucleotides are TGTGCCAGCAGCCAAGTGGTACTAGCGGGAGGAGAGACCCAGTACTTC. Its protein is CASSQVVLAGGETQYF.

V gene TRBV5-1 combines with J gene TRBJ1-3, with 11 nucleotides matching TRBD1. The germline CDR1 and CDR2 sequences are SGHRS and YFSETQ. Trimming took 4 bases from V and 7 from J; bases not matched to a gene: 7. CDR3 length equals 15 residues. CDR3 protein: CASSQLGTGGNTIYF. CDR3 nucleotide sequence: TGCGCCAGCAGCCAACTAGGGACAGGGGGGAACACCATATATTTT.

This chain connects TRBV3-1 (or the pseudogene TRBV3-2) to TRBJ1-5; D unresolved. From germline, CDR1 is LGHDT and CDR2 YNNKEL (reference sequence). V shed 6 bases and J shed 0 bases, with 15 bases lying between them. The CDR3 runs 16 residues. The CDR3 nucleotides read TGTGCCAGCAGTCAATCGAATCTCCTTAGCAATCAGCCCCAGCATTTT. Its translation is CASSQSNLLSNQPQHF.

V gene TRBV6-2 or TRBV6-3 combines with J gene TRBJ2-1; 8 bases agree with TRBD2. The CDR3 consists of 15 residues. The germline V gene encodes CDR1 MNHEY and CDR2 SVGEGT. The junction had 6 bases not matched to a gene; V was cut back by 1 base and J by 7 bases. Here the CDR3 reads CASSYYSGRLNEQFF. CDR3 DNA: TGTGCCAGCAGTTACTACAGCGGGAGATTGAATGAGCAGTTCTTC.

This clone showed up just once. V usage is TRBV12-3 or TRBV12-4 and J usage is TRBJ1-1; TRBD1 is a possible D gene (5 bases). The ends were cut back, 6 bases at V and 1 base at J, with 9 bases in the middle. The CDR3 extends over 13 amino acids. CDR3: CASSLGQNTEAFF. The CDR3 nucleotides read TGTGCCAGCAGCCTCGGACAGAACACTGAAGCTTTCTTT.

This chain joins TRBV3-1 (or the pseudogene TRBV3-2) and TRBJ2-7; 15 bases align to TRBD2. The V segment lost 1 base and the J segment 0 bases; nucleotides outside the gene matches: 16. The CDR3 totals 22 residues. CDR1 and CDR2 from the germline V gene are LGHDT and YNNKEL (reference sequence). This CDR3 reads CASSQVYTHGLAGGVSSYEQYF. The CDR3 DNA is TGTGCCAGCAGCCAAGTATATACCCATGGACTAGCGGGGGGGGTTAGCTCCTACGAGCAGTACTTC.

This clone was seen just once. The V and J genes are TRBV3-1 (or the pseudogene TRBV3-2) and TRBJ1-3; TRBD1 matches at 8 bases. CDR1 and CDR2 (germline): LGHDT, YNNKEL (reference sequence). The CDR3 loop spans 14 amino acids. The J segment lost 4 bases and the V segment lost 4 bases, leaving 3 bases of the junction unmatched. Here the CDR3 reads CASSPSGGGNTIYF. In DNA form, the CDR3 reads TGTGCCAGCAGCCCTTCAGGGGGCGGAAACACCATATATTTT.

The chain employs TRBV6-2 or TRBV6-3 and TRBJ2-7, with 8 positions matching TRBD2. The length of the CDR3 is 15 residues. With 6 bases clipped from V and 0 bases from J, the junction kept 7 bases outside the gene matches. The germline V gene has CDR1 MNHEY and CDR2 SVGEGT. The CDR3 here is CASSRGGGPSYEQYF. The CDR3, as DNA: TGTGCCAGCAGCCGCGGCGGGGGGCCCTCCTACGAGCAGTACTTC.

This clone was counted a single time. CDR3: CAIREGGIDTQYF. The CDR3 bases are TGTGCCATCAGGGAGGGGGGGATAGATACGCAGTATTTT. V and J are TRBV10-3 and TRBJ2-3; D might be TRBD2 (7 bases). V was clipped by 6 bases and J by 5 bases, with 12 bases between them. Germline assignment: CDR1 ENHRY and CDR2 SYGVKD. The CDR3 consists of 13 residues.